The 4 T cell receptor beta chains below come from one sample, sequenced in a study of blood T cell repertoires in COVID-19. The protocol was immunoSEQ multiplex PCR, while the TCRdb copy is restricted to in-frame clones and leaves out a portion. Here the sample spans around 180,000 clones, 86% being singletons. Sequencing was done on a sample of PBMCs or T cells enriched from blood (not recorded which). These receptors all stem from a woman younger than 45 who had recovered from COVID-19.

For the CDR3, the DNA is TGTGCCAGCAGCTTAGGCCCGATAGCGGGAGGCGAGACCCAGTACTTC. It translates to CASSLGPIAGGETQYF. The chain recombines TRBV7-3 with TRBJ2-5, with 10 bases lining up with TRBD2. J was trimmed by 5 bases and V by 2 bases; bases with no gene match: 8. The CDR3 has 16 amino acids. CDR1 and CDR2 from the germline V gene are SGHTA and FQGTGA.

This rearrangement joins TRBV5-6 to TRBJ1-1, with 8 bases matching TRBD1. The CDR3 runs to 15 residues. The V gene's germline CDR1 is SGHDT and CDR2 YYEEEE. The trim removed 3 bases at V and 0 bases at J, leaving 4 bases unmatched. CDR3 DNA sequence: TGTGCCAGCAGCTGGAGGACAGGGCTGAACACTGAAGCTTTCTTT. This gives the protein CASSWRTGLNTEAFF. Drawing the rest from reference TRBV5-6 and TRBJ1-1, the complete variable domain is DAGVTQSPTHLIKTRGQQVTLRCSPKSGHDTVSWYQQALGQGPQFIFQYYEEEERQRGNFPDRFSGHQFPNYSSELNVNALLLGDSALYLCASSWRTGLNTEAFFGQGTRLTVV.

The chain employs TRBV5-1 and TRBJ2-3; 12 nucleotides match TRBD2. V dropped 4 bases and J dropped 0; count of bases not matched to a gene: 3. The CDR3 extends over 16 amino acids. CDR1 is SGHRS, CDR2 YFSETQ, per germline. The CDR3 coding sequence is TGCGCCAGCAGCCTAGCGGGAGGGCGGAGCACAGATACGCAGTATTTT. This codes for CASSLAGGRSTDTQYF.

This clone occurred once. The chain links TRBV6-2 or TRBV6-3 to TRBJ2-1; 10 positions match TRBD1. Germline V gives CDR1 MNHEY, CDR2 SVGEGT. Trimming at V came to 1 base and at J to 2 bases, leaving 2 bases not matched to a gene. CDR3 size: 16 residues. The CDR3 bases are TGTGCCAGCAGTTACTTCGGACAGGGGGCCTACAATGAGCAGTTCTTC. Translating gives CASSYFGQGAYNEQFF.